The rows below give T cell receptor beta chains drawn from one sample of a study of T-cell reconstitution after alpha-beta-depleted transplantation in children. MiXCR, run by TCRdb on the PCR reads, gives a single entry per CDR3 protein. The profile covers a few hundred thousand distinct CDR3 sequences, with over 40% appearing a single time and about 30% taken by the ten largest. This specimen was PBMCs, taken before TCRalphabeta/CD19-depleted stem cell transplant. The receptors originated from a girl aged 2 to 10 with aplastic anemia, due to receive a stem cell transplant. CDR3s include the opening cysteine and the closing phenylalanine or tryptophan. D genes are given only for firm matches. The listing skips clone size in some rows; elsewhere it reads once, few, many or a size class.

TGCGCCAGCAGTCAGCCACCCCAAGAGACCCAGTACTTC,CASSQPPQETQYF,TRBV23-1,.,.,TRBJ2-5
TGCAGTGCCCCTCGGCCTAGCGGGACTTTCACAGATACGCAGTATTTT,CSAPRPSGTFTDTQYF,TRBV20-1,many,TRBD2,TRBJ2-3
TGTGCCAGCAGTTGGACGGTGCTGGGGGAGACCCAGTACTTC,CASSWTVLGETQYF,TRBV12-3/TRBV12-4,few,.,TRBJ2-5
TGTGCCAGCAGCCCAGCCCGAACAGGGGGCGGGGAGCTGTTTTTT,CASSPARTGGGELFF,TRBV7-9,few,TRBD1,TRBJ2-2
TGTGCCAGCAGCTTCACCGGGACTAGGGTCGGGGAGCTGTTTTTT,CASSFTGTRVGELFF,TRBV7-2,.,TRBD2,TRBJ2-2
TGCAGCGTTGAGGGTGGAAGTCGAGGCTACACCTTC,CSVEGGSRGYTF,TRBV29-1,.,.,TRBJ1-2
TGCGCCAGCAGCTTGTATAGCTACCCATACAATGAGCAGTTCTTC,CASSLYSYPYNEQFF,TRBV5-1,.,.,TRBJ2-1
TGTGCCAGCAGTTCGATCCGTGGGAGGGGAGCCTACAATGAGCAGTTCTTC,CASSSIRGRGAYNEQFF,TRBV12-3/TRBV12-4,once,TRBD2,TRBJ2-1
TGCAGTGCTAGAGGGCTTACCGGCACAGATACGCAGTATTTT,CSARGLTGTDTQYF,TRBV20-1,.,.,TRBJ2-3
TGTGCCAGCAGCTTAGCCCCTGGGACTTCACGCGAGACCCAGTACTTC,CASSLAPGTSRETQYF,TRBV7-3,once,.,TRBJ2-5
TGCGCCAGCAGCTTGGGGTTCCGGGACGGTTCCTACGAGCAGTACTTC,CASSLGFRDGSYEQYF,TRBV5-1,few,.,TRBJ2-7
TGTGCCAGCAGTTTATCCTACCGGCCGGGACTAGTGGGGCAGACCCAGTACTTC,CASSLSYRPGLVGQTQYF,TRBV28,once,TRBD2,TRBJ2-5
TGCAGCGCCCGGACAGGGGATGGGACCCAGTACTTC,CSARTGDGTQYF,TRBV29-1,.,TRBD1,TRBJ2-5
TGCGCCAGCAGCTTGGGGCTAGGCGGGGGGCTCGGGGCCAACGTCCTGACTTTC,CASSLGLGGGLGANVLTF,TRBV5-1,few,TRBD2,TRBJ2-6
TGTGCAAGTCGGTCCGGTTTGAACACTGAAGCTTTCTTT,CASRSGLNTEAFF,TRBV12-2,.,.,TRBJ1-1
TGCGCCAGCAGCAGAAAACAGGGGGCGCCTCGTGGCTACACCTTC,CASSRKQGAPRGYTF,TRBV5-1,.,TRBD1,TRBJ1-2
TGCAGTACGAGAGGGGGATGGGAGACCCAGTACTTC,CSTRGGWETQYF,TRBV20-1,.,.,TRBJ2-5
TGCGCCAGCAGCCCACGGGGGAGGGCGGCCAAAAACATTCAGTACTTC,CASSPRGRAAKNIQYF,TRBV5-1,many,TRBD2,TRBJ2-4
TGTGCCAGCAGCCAGGGACAGCGAAGTCTTCGCGAGCAGTACTTC,CASSQGQRSLREQYF,TRBV5-8,many,TRBD1,TRBJ2-7
TGTGCCAGCACCCGTCGGGCGATTACCACAGATACGCAGTATTTT,CASTRRAITTDTQYF,TRBV11-2,.,.,TRBJ2-3
TGCGCCAGCAGCCTTACAGGCGAAGCTTTCTTT,CASSLTGEAFF,TRBV5-1,few,.,TRBJ1-1
TGCGCCAGCAGCGAGGGACAGAGTCCTAATCAGCCCCAGCATTTT,CASSEGQSPNQPQHF,TRBV5-1,.,TRBD1,TRBJ1-5
TGTGCCAGCAGCCCCTCCACTAGCGGGAGCATGGGCATTCAGTACTTC,CASSPSTSGSMGIQYF,TRBV11-2,.,TRBD2,TRBJ2-4
TGTGCCACCCGTAGCAGCTACGAGCAGTACTTC,CATRSSYEQYF,TRBV6-5,.,.,TRBJ2-7
TGCAGTGCTACCCTCGGGCCTGATACGCAGTATTTT,CSATLGPDTQYF,TRBV20-1,once,.,TRBJ2-3
TGCAGTGCCGAGGGTGCGGGTCACCAGCCCCAGCATTTT,CSAEGAGHQPQHF,TRBV20-1,.,.,TRBJ1-5
TGCAGTGCTAGATTAGGGGACAGGGTAGCCGTCGAGCAGTTCTTC,CSARLGDRVAVEQFF,TRBV20-1,.,TRBD1,TRBJ2-1
TGCAGTGCTAGAGATTTAGGGTTGACAGATACGCAGTATTTT,CSARDLGLTDTQYF,TRBV20-1,.,.,TRBJ2-3
TGTGCCAGCAGCTTAAGACGGGGGGGTAGCACAGATACGCAGTATTTT,CASSLRRGGSTDTQYF,TRBV7-3,.,TRBD2,TRBJ2-3
TGTGCCAGCAGCTTGGATCTGAGCTCCTACAATGAGCAGTTCTTC,CASSLDLSSYNEQFF,TRBV7-2,many,.,TRBJ2-1
TGCAGCGTTGAGCTCCAAAGGACGCAGTATTTT,CSVELQRTQYF,TRBV29-1,.,.,TRBJ2-3
TGCAGTGCTACTTCCCGGGGTGGGGTGGTGAACACTGAAGCTTTCTTT,CSATSRGGVVNTEAFF,TRBV20-1,.,.,TRBJ1-1
TGCGCCAGCAGCTTGGGTGCGGTAGAGACCCAGTACTTC,CASSLGAVETQYF,TRBV5-1,.,.,TRBJ2-5
TGTGCCAGCAGCCCGGGGAGCGGGAGGGCCCTTGGAGGCAATGAGCAGTTCTTC,CASSPGSGRALGGNEQFF,TRBV3-1,many,TRBD2,TRBJ2-1
TGTGCCAGCAGAATGGGCGACCTTCTCTCTTACACCGGGGAGCTGTTTTTT,CASRMGDLLSYTGELFF,TRBV28,.,.,TRBJ2-2
TGTGCCTGGGCACAGGTAGGAGACTACGAGCAGTACTTC,CAWAQVGDYEQYF,TRBV30,.,.,TRBJ2-7
TGCAGCGTTGAAGGGACAAGAAACTATGGCTACACCTTC,CSVEGTRNYGYTF,TRBV29-1,many,.,TRBJ1-2
TGTGCCAGCAGCTTACTTGGAACCACCTACGAGCAGTACTTC,CASSLLGTTYEQYF,TRBV7-9,many,.,TRBJ2-7
TGTGCCAGCAGCTTTTACAGGGGGGACTATGGCTACACCTTC,CASSFYRGDYGYTF,TRBV11-2,few,TRBD1,TRBJ1-2
TGTGCCAGCAGTTTGGGGACAGGGGGCGTGGGGACTGAAGCTTTCTTT,CASSLGTGGVGTEAFF,TRBV12-3/TRBV12-4,few,TRBD1,TRBJ1-1
TGCGCCAGCAGCTTCGACGGGACCTCGGGGCAGCCCCAGCATTTT,CASSFDGTSGQPQHF,TRBV5-1,few,.,TRBJ1-5
TGTGCCAGCAGTCTCGATCGGGGCTACCGTGGATATTTT,CASSLDRGYRGYF,TRBV6-2/TRBV6-3,.,.,TRBJ1-3
TGTGCCAGCAGCCCCCGACTAGGTATCACCGGGGAGCTGTTTTTT,CASSPRLGITGELFF,TRBV3-1,.,.,TRBJ2-2
TGTGCCAGCATCCGGACTATCTTGAGCTCCTACGAGCAGTACTTC,CASIRTILSSYEQYF,TRBV2,few,.,TRBJ2-7
TGCGCCAGCAGCTTGGGTGTGGCAGAGACCCAGTACTTC,CASSLGVAETQYF,TRBV5-1,many,.,TRBJ2-5
TGCAGTGCTAGAGATGGGACAGGGATCACTGAAGCTTTCTTT,CSARDGTGITEAFF,TRBV20-1,.,TRBD1,TRBJ1-1
TGCGCCAGCAGCTTGGGGGGACTAGCGGGAGCGCTCAATGAGCAGTTCTTC,CASSLGGLAGALNEQFF,TRBV5-1,few,TRBD2,TRBJ2-1
TGCAGTGCTAGAGATGAAGGGAACTATGGCTACACCTTC,CSARDEGNYGYTF,TRBV20-1,few,.,TRBJ1-2
TGCAGTGCTAGATCACAACTAGCGGGAGCAGATATTTCCTCCTACAATGAGCAGTTCTTC,CSARSQLAGADISSYNEQFF,TRBV20-1,.,TRBD2,TRBJ2-1
TGTGCCAGCAGCCCCCACCCAGGACAGGGACCCACTCAGCCCCAGCATTTT,CASSPHPGQGPTQPQHF,TRBV7-9,few,TRBD1,TRBJ1-5
TGTGCCACCAGTGCGGACAACTTACTATACGAGCAGTACTTC,CATSADNLLYEQYF,TRBV24-1,few,.,TRBJ2-7
TGTGCCAGCTCACCGGACAGGGAGGTAAACGAGCAGTACTTC,CASSPDREVNEQYF,TRBV18,few,TRBD1,TRBJ2-7
TGTGCCAGCAGCTTAAGCGGGAGAGGGACCGGGGAGCGGTTTTTT,CASSLSGRGTGERFF,TRBV7-9,.,TRBD2,TRBJ2-2
TGCGCCAGCAGCCAAGACGCGACAGGAGCTAACTATGGCTACACCTTC,CASSQDATGANYGYTF,TRBV4-1,.,.,TRBJ1-2
TGTGCCAGCAGCTTCCAACCTGGGGACAGCACGCAGTACTTC,CASSFQPGDSTQYF,TRBV7-2,many,TRBD1,TRBJ2-7
TGCGCCAGCAGCCCACTTGGGCGGGAGAACGGTCAGTTCTTC,CASSPLGRENGQFF,TRBV5-1,few,TRBD2,TRBJ2-1
TGTGCCAGCAGCTTAGCGCAGGGGCTAATTAGGACCGGGGAGCTGTTTTTT,CASSLAQGLIRTGELFF,TRBV7-6,few,.,TRBJ2-2
TGTGCCTGGAGCTCCGGGACAGGGGGCACAGATACGCAGTATTTT,CAWSSGTGGTDTQYF,TRBV30,.,TRBD1,TRBJ2-3